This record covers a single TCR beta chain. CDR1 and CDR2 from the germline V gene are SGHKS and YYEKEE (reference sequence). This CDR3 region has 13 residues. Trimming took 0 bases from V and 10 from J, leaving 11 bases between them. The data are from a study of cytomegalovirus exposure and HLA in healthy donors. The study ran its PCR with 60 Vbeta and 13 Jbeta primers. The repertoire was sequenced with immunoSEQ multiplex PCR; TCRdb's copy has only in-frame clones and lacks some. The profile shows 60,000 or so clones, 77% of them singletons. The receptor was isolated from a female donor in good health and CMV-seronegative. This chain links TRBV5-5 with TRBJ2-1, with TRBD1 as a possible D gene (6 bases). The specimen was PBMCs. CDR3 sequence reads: CASSLAVGTEQFF. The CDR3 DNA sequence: TGTGCCAGCAGCTTGGCGGTGGGGACAGAGCAGTTCTTC. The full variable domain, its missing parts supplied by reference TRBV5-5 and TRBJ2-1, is DAGVTQSPTHLIKTRGQQVTLRCSPISGHKSVSWYQQVLGQGPQFIFQYYEKEERGRGNFPDRFSARQFPNYSSELNVNALLLGDSALYLCASSLAVGTEQFFGPGTRLTVL.